What follows are 29 T cell receptor beta chains derived from one specimen sequenced in a study of response to subunit inactivated influenza vaccine. MiXCR, applied by TCRdb to the RT-PCR reads, yields one record per CDR3 protein. This sample yields roughly 540,000 distinct CDR3 sequences, of which roughly 25% are seen a single time; 2.5% to 3.5% belongs to the top ten. These records were also assigned to another study, of T cells expressing NK-cell markers. Per that paper: Beta-chain TCR cDNA was generated via 5'RACE template switching with UMIs.

Sequencing used CD4+ T cells sorted from PBMCs, obtained 12 days after vaccination. All receptors derive from a man between 50 and 59 years old who received an inactivated influenza vaccine.

The chain combines TRBV10-3 with TRBJ1-2; D ambiguous. CDR1 is ENHRY and CDR2 is SYGVKD in the germline V gene. Trimming cost V 2 bases and J 2 bases, with 12 bases left between them. This CDR3 is 15 amino acids long. CDR3 in DNA: TGTGCCATCAGTGAGCGAATGACGAGAAACTATGGCTACACCTTC. Encoded protein: CAISERMTRNYGYTF.

In regard to this clonotype: Compared with germline, one end of the junction differs, possibly owing to a read error. The chain links TRBV6-5 to TRBJ1-6, with TRBD1 as a possible D gene (5 bases). Per germline, CDR1 MNHEY and CDR2 SVGAGI. This CDR3 has 13 residues. CDR3 DNA: TGTGCCAGCAGTTACTCCTTGGGGCAGGGAGCCTACTTT. It is translated as CASSYSLGQGAYF.

The chain employs TRBV18 and TRBJ2-1; tentatively, D is TRBD2 (5 bases). CDR3 length: 15 residues. CDR1 and CDR2 from the germline V gene are KGHSH and LQKENI. Trimming took off 3 bases at V and 0 bases at J, with 9 bases between the two ends. The CDR3 sequence: CASSPLGSSYNEQFF. Written as DNA, the CDR3 is TGTGCCAGCTCACCTCTAGGGAGCTCCTACAATGAGCAGTTCTTC.

This clonotype was observed a handful of times. The chain links TRBV12-3 or TRBV12-4 to TRBJ2-1; 7 bases are shared with TRBD2. This CDR3 is built from 15 residues. The junction had 12 bases not matched to a gene; V was cut back by 5 bases and J by 8 bases. The CDR3 loop is CASSPSGAQIHEQFF. The CDR3 DNA reads as TGTGCCAGCAGTCCCAGCGGGGCTCAAATCCATGAGCAGTTCTTC.

This clonotype was found a few times. The chain carries TRBV29-1 and TRBJ2-3; D is ambiguous. The CDR3 is made up of 12 amino acids. V dropped 2 bases and J dropped 2 bases, with 5 bases sitting between them. Germline assignment: CDR1 SQVTM and CDR2 ANQGSEA. CDR3 sequence: CSVEQFTDTQYF. The CDR3 nucleotides are TGCAGCGTTGAACAGTTCACAGATACGCAGTATTTT.

This clonotype was seen only a few times. The V call is TRBV6-5, the J call TRBJ1-6, with D perhaps matching TRBD1 (5 bases). With 0 bases removed from V and 6 bases from J, the gap between germline ends came to 12 bases. Germline V gene data show CDR1 as MNHEY and CDR2 as SVGAGI. The CDR3 is made up of 16 amino acids. CDR3 sequence: CASSYSKGLGNSPLHF. CDR3 in DNA: TGTGCCAGCAGTTACTCGAAGGGGCTGGGTAATTCACCCCTCCACTTT.

A few counts support this clonotype. In DNA form, the CDR3 reads TGTGCCAGCAGCCCACAGGGCCGTACTTTTAATGAGCAGTTCTTC. The encoded protein is CASSPQGRTFNEQFF. The V and J genes are TRBV7-9 and TRBJ2-1; tentative D call: TRBD1 (6 bases). The V gene lost 5 bases and the J gene lost 7 bases, with 18 bases spanning the gap. Germline CDR1 reads SEHNR; CDR2 reads FQNEAQ (reference sequence). CDR3 size: 15 residues.

The chain joins TRBV11-2 to TRBJ1-6, with TRBD1 identical over 7 bases. CDR1 is SGHAT, CDR2 FQNNGV, per germline. V trimming: 5 bases; J trimming: 7 bases; junction bases outside the gene matches: 5. The CDR3 consists of 14 residues. The CDR3 reads CASSLGQRNSPLHF. The CDR3 coding sequence is TGTGCCAGCAGCCTGGGACAGCGAAATTCACCCCTCCACTTT. The whole variable domain, remainder taken from reference TRBV11-2 and TRBJ1-6, is EAGVAQSPRYKIIEKRQSVAFWCNPISGHATLYWYQQILGQGPKLLIQFQNNGVVDDSQLPKDRFSAERLKGVDSTLKIQPAKLEDSAVYLCASSLGQRNSPLHFGNGTRLTVT.

The gene calls are TRBV10-1 and TRBJ2-1, with 7 bases matching TRBD1. The CDR3 covers 15 residues. Germline V lookup: CDR1 WNHNN, CDR2 SYGVQD (reference sequence). Unmatched junction bases numbered 13, after V lost 6 bases and J lost 8 bases. In nucleotides, the CDR3 is TGCGCCAGCAGCCTGGGGACAGTCTCAAACGATGAGCAGTTCTTC. As protein: CASSLGTVSNDEQFF.

This clonotype showed up just a few times. The chain recombines TRBV12-3 or TRBV12-4 with TRBJ2-4; D remains ambiguous. CDR3 length: 14 amino acids. V was pared by 4 bases and J by 2 bases, with 9 bases between. The CDR3 nucleotides are TGTGCCAGCAGTTCCACTGGAACCAAAAACATTCAGTACTTC. Its translation is CASSSTGTKNIQYF.

The sample holds many counts of this clonotype. The genes are TRBV20-1 and TRBJ1-5; 7 nucleotides align to TRBD1. J lost 4 bases, V lost 6 bases, and 6 bases had no gene match. CDR3 length: 13 amino acids. The germline gives CDR1 DFQATT, CDR2 SNEGSKA (reference sequence). CDR3 loop: CSARQGGNQPQHF. The CDR3 nucleotides read TGCAGTGCAAGACAGGGAGGAAATCAGCCCCAGCATTTT.

The chain joins TRBV20-1 to TRBJ1-6; 8 bases are a match to TRBD1. The CDR3 covers 14 residues. Germline CDR1 reads DFQATT; CDR2 reads SNEGSKA (reference sequence). The ends lost 5 bases at V and 5 bases at J; junction bases unmatched: 5. Written as DNA, the CDR3 is TGCAGTGCTGGCCGGGACAGGCATAATTCACCCCTCCACTTT. Encoded protein: CSAGRDRHNSPLHF.

V gene TRBV20-1 combines with J gene TRBJ1-6, with TRBD1 matching 9 bases. V trimming: 6 bases; J trimming: 1 base; junction bases outside the gene matches: 4. CDR3 length: 15 residues. Germline CDR1 is DFQATT and CDR2 is SNEGSKA (reference sequence). This CDR3 reads CSATGTGSYNSPLHF. The DNA of the CDR3 is TGCAGTGCAACCGGGACAGGGTCCTATAATTCACCCCTCCACTTT.

The genes are TRBV3-1 and TRBJ2-1; 14 nucleotides match TRBD2. The ends lost 5 bases at V and 0 bases at J; junction bases unmatched: 12. Germline V gene sequence: CDR1 LGHDT, CDR2 YNNKEL (reference sequence). The CDR3 runs to 20 residues. The CDR3 loop reads CASSSRLAGGPRSSYNEQFF. Written as DNA, the CDR3 is TGTGCCAGCAGCTCCCGACTAGCGGGAGGGCCCCGGAGCTCCTACAATGAGCAGTTCTTC.

This clonotype has just a few counts. This rearrangement joins TRBV4-1 to TRBJ2-2; D is perhaps TRBD1 (6 bases). V was pared by 3 bases and J by 6 bases, with 14 bases between. The CDR3 totals 15 residues. Germline V gene lookup returns CDR1 MGHRA and CDR2 YSYEKL. This chain's CDR3 is CASSHVLRGSGELFF. CDR3 sequence (DNA): TGCGCCAGCAGCCACGTACTCAGGGGCTCCGGGGAGCTGTTTTTT.

The V call is TRBV9, the J call TRBJ2-1; D gene unclear. The CDR3 sequence is 14 residues long. Deletions cut 3 bases from V and 2 bases from J, with 9 bases between. Per the germline V gene, CDR1 is SGDLS and CDR2 is YYNGEE. CDR3 coding DNA: TGTGCCAGCAGCGCAATCGGAGCCTACAATGAGCAGTTCTTC. Translating gives CASSAIGAYNEQFF.

In DNA form, the CDR3 reads TGTGCCAGCAGCGGGAAACAGGGGATGTACAATGAGCAGTTCTTC. The encoded protein is CASSGKQGMYNEQFF. This chain uses TRBV2 with TRBJ2-1; 7 nucleotides line up with TRBD1. Germline V lookup: CDR1 SNHLY, CDR2 FYNNEI. V lost 6 bases, J lost 4 bases, and 9 bases stayed unmatched. The CDR3 is 15 amino acids.

CDR3 sequence: CASSEALQGQKQYF. As DNA, the CDR3 is TGTGCCAGCAGTGAAGCGCTTCAGGGCCAAAAGCAGTACTTC. This chain connects TRBV2 to TRBJ2-7; a possible D gene is TRBD1 (5 bases). In germline, CDR1 is SNHLY, CDR2 FYNNEI. Trimming left V 0 bases short and J 8 bases short, with 14 bases between. The CDR3 spans 14 residues.

This clonotype occurred many times. The gene calls are TRBV7-9 and TRBJ2-1; D perhaps matches TRBD2 (5 bases). Germline values: CDR1 SEHNR, CDR2 FQNEAQ (reference sequence). The V end lost 0 bases, the J end lost 8 bases, and 11 bases lay between the germline ends. This CDR3 comprises 14 residues. The CDR3 DNA sequence: TGTGCCAGCAGCTTAGCGGGAGTGGGCGATGAGCAGTTCTTC. Protein: CASSLAGVGDEQFF.

The rearrangement uses TRBV11-2 and TRBJ2-1, with 10 bases lining up with TRBD2. CDR3 length equals 21 residues. After removal of 1 base from V and 0 bases from J, the junction contained 15 bases not matched to a gene. Germline V gene sequence: CDR1 SGHAT, CDR2 FQNNGV. CDR3 residues: CASSLVSWLLAGEGSYNEQFF. CDR3 bases: TGTGCCAGCAGCTTAGTCTCTTGGCTCCTAGCGGGAGAGGGCTCCTACAATGAGCAGTTCTTC.

This clonotype was detected only a few times. The rearrangement joins TRBV29-1 to TRBJ1-2; maybe TRBD1 (5 bases). The CDR3 length is 13 residues. Germline V gene sequence: CDR1 SQVTM, CDR2 ANQGSEA. With 5 bases removed from V and 8 bases from J, the gap between germline ends came to 18 bases. CDR3 residues: CSVIPGTNQGYTF. Written as DNA, the CDR3 is TGCAGCGTTATACCCGGGACCAACCAGGGCTACACCTTC.

This clonotype was observed a handful of times. The chain carries TRBV2 and TRBJ1-3; 9 nucleotides match TRBD1. This CDR3 has 16 residues. The junction had 8 bases not matched to a gene; V was cut back by 6 bases and J by 2 bases. Germline-derived CDR1 and CDR2 are SNHLY and FYNNEI. CDR3 in amino acids: CASSLGGQGPGNTIYF. The CDR3 DNA is TGTGCCAGCAGCCTTGGGGGACAGGGCCCTGGAAACACCATATATTTT.

The V call is TRBV7-6, the J call TRBJ1-1, with D possibly being TRBD1 (5 bases). Trimming left V 0 bases short and J 6 bases short, with 11 bases between. CDR3 length equals 14 residues. Germline values: CDR1 SGHVS, CDR2 FNYEAQ. The CDR3 reads CASSLALGVAEAFF. CDR3 nucleotide sequence: TGTGCCAGCAGCTTAGCGCTGGGGGTGGCTGAAGCTTTCTTT.

This sequence joins TRBV5-1 and TRBJ2-2; 7 nucleotides line up with TRBD2. The V segment lost 3 bases and the J segment 5 bases; nucleotides outside the gene matches: 10. CDR1 SGHRS and CDR2 YFSETQ come from the germline V gene. The CDR3 extends over 16 amino acids. The CDR3 region is CASSWGGQSGTGELFF. The CDR3, as DNA: TGCGCCAGCAGCTGGGGGGGTCAAAGTGGAACCGGGGAGCTGTTTTTT.

The V call is TRBV5-1, the J call TRBJ2-2; TRBD1 is a possible D gene (5 bases). Germline V gene data show CDR1 as SGHRS and CDR2 as YFSETQ. V shed 2 bases and J shed 5 bases, with 13 bases lying between them. This CDR3 comprises 15 residues. The CDR3, as DNA: TGCGCCAGCAGCTTTCAGGGAACGGATACCGGGGAGCTGTTTTTT. Protein: CASSFQGTDTGELFF.

The rearrangement joins TRBV7-9 to TRBJ2-6, with 7 bases lining up with TRBD1. The CDR3 is 16 residues long. Germline lookup yields CDR1 SEHNR and CDR2 FQNEAQ (reference sequence). V shed 7 bases, J shed 0 bases, and the junction held 6 bases outside the gene matches. The CDR3 DNA sequence: TGTGCCAGCAATCTAGGGGGCAACTCTGGGGCCAACGTCCTGACTTTC. It encodes CASNLGGNSGANVLTF. Full variable domain (outside the CDR3, taken from reference TRBV7-9 and TRBJ2-6): DTGVSQNPRHKITKRGQNVTFRCDPISEHNRLYWYRQTLGQGPEFLTYFQNEAQLEKSRLLSDRFSAERPKGSFSTLEIQRTEQGDSAMYLCASNLGGNSGANVLTFGAGSRLTVL.

This clonotype has at least ten counts. The chain has TRBV3-1 and TRBJ2-7; 7 bases fit TRBD2. J lost 4 bases, V lost 5 bases, and 2 bases had no gene match. CDR1 and CDR2 from the germline V gene are LGHDT and YNNKEL (reference sequence). CDR3 length equals 12 residues. The CDR3 DNA sequence: TGTGCCAGCAGCGGGACTACATACGAGCAGTACTTC. It translates to CASSGTTYEQYF.

A few counts support this clonotype. The J gene is TRBJ2-3, the V gene TRBV6-2 or TRBV6-3; 8 bases match TRBD2. V lost 0 bases and J lost 3; bases outside the gene matches: 11. The CDR3 length is 18 residues. The germline V gene encodes CDR1 MNHEY and CDR2 SVGEGT. The CDR3 reads CASSYSPPPREETDTQYF. DNA for the CDR3: TGTGCCAGCAGTTACTCCCCTCCGCCGCGGGAGGAGACAGATACGCAGTATTTT.

The chain joins TRBV7-2 to TRBJ2-7; no reliable D call. Trimming pared 1 base from V and 2 bases from J, leaving 9 bases between. In germline, CDR1 is SGHTA, CDR2 FQGNSA. The CDR3 consists of 14 residues. The CDR3 here is CASSLGASPYEQYF. CDR3 coding DNA: TGTGCCAGCAGCTTAGGGGCCAGTCCCTACGAGCAGTACTTC.